Below, 3 T cell receptor beta chains from the same sample are listed, as sequenced in a study of T cells in Graves' hyperthyroidism and ophthalmopathy. The investigators amplified TCR beta CDR3 regions from RNA transcripts. HTBI primers were used for first-round RT-PCR of the TCR CDR3. One entry per CDR3 protein, called by TCRdb with MiXCR from the multiplex PCR reads. The table records approximately 620,000 distinct CDR3 sequences, approximately 16% of them present only once. The specimen was blood. The receptors were sampled from a woman between 40 and 55 years old with Graves' ophthalmopathy.

This clonotype was seen ten or more times. The CDR3 DNA reads TGTGCCAGCAGTGATCTCGGCCCCGGGCAAGAGACCCAGTACTTC. This sequence encodes CASSDLGPGQETQYF. V gene TRBV2 combines with J gene TRBJ2-5, with D uncertain. CDR3 length equals 15 residues. Germline values: CDR1 SNHLY, CDR2 FYNNEI. V lost 3 bases, J lost 2 bases, and 13 bases lay in between.

This clonotype came up a few times. The V gene is TRBV3-1, the J gene TRBJ2-1; possibly TRBD2 for D (7 bases). The germline V and J ends were trimmed by 2 bases and 4 bases, with 15 bases remaining between them. CDR3 length: 16 amino acids. The germline CDR1 and CDR2 sequences are LGHDT and YNNKEL (reference sequence). In nucleotides, the CDR3 is TGTGCCAGCAGCCAAATAGGGGGGGGGACGTACAATGAGCAGTTCTTC. Translation gives CASSQIGGGTYNEQFF.

The V and J genes are TRBV3-1 and TRBJ1-3; D ambiguous. The V end was cut by 1 base, the J end by 2 bases, with 12 bases between. CDR1 is LGHDT, CDR2 YNNKEL, per germline (reference sequence). The CDR3 has 16 amino acids. CDR3 bases: TGTGCCAGCAGCCAAGGGTCAGGTTTCGCTGGAAACACCATATATTTT. Translating it yields CASSQGSGFAGNTIYF.